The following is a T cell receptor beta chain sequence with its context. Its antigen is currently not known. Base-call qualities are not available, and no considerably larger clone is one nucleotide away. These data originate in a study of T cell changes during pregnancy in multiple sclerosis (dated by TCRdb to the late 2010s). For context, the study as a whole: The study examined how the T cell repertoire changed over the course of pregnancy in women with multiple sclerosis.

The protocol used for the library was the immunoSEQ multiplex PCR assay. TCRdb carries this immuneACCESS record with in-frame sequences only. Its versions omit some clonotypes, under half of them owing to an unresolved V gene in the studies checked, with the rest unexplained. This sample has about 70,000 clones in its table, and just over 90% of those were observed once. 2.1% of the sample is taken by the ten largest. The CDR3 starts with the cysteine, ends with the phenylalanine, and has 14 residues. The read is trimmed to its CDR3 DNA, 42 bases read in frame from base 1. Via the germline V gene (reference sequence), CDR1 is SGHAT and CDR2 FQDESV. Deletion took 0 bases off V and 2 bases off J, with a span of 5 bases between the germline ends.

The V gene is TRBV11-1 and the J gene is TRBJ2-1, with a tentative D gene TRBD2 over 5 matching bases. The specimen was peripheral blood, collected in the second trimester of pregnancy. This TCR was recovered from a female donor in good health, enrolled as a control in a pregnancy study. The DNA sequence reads TGTGCCAGCAGCTTAGCACTAGCCTACAATGAGCAGTTCTTC. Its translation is CASSLALAYNEQFF.